The 29 T cell receptor beta chains reported below all come from one sample, sequenced in a study of blood T cell repertoires in COVID-19. Assay used: immunoSEQ multiplex PCR; TCRdb lists only in-frame clones, some missing. The table has a few hundred thousand clones, more than 75% seen once. The sequencing sample was made of peripheral blood. The receptors shown here come from a human donor in a cohort sampled during active COVID-19.

V gene TRBV7-8 combines with J gene TRBJ2-7; D is unclear. The CDR3 has 13 residues. Germline V gene sequence: CDR1 SGHVS, CDR2 FQNEAQ. V was cut by 8 bases and J by 2 bases, with 13 bases left in between. The chain's CDR3 is CASGVYSTYEQYF. In nucleotides, the CDR3 is TGTGCCAGCGGAGTTTATTCCACCTACGAGCAGTACTTC.

J is TRBJ1-1 and V is TRBV28; 10 bases are a match to TRBD1. The length of the CDR3 is 16 residues. CDR1 and CDR2 from the germline V gene are MDHEN and SYDVKM. Trimming cost V 4 bases and J 5 bases; bases outside gene matches: 10. CDR3: CASSYPGDRGGTEAFF. The CDR3 nucleotides are TGTGCCAGCAGTTACCCCGGGGACAGGGGAGGGACTGAAGCTTTCTTT.

The CDR3 is CASSLGQLSSYEQYF. CDR3 nucleotides: TGCGCCAGCAGCTTGGGACAACTGAGCTCCTACGAGCAGTACTTC. The V gene is TRBV5-1, the J gene TRBJ2-7; no clear D. The V end lost 0 bases, the J end lost 0 bases, and 10 bases lay between the germline ends. Germline-derived CDR1 and CDR2 are SGHRS and YFSETQ. The CDR3 totals 15 residues.

The chain links TRBV7-9 to TRBJ1-4; D may be TRBD1 (5 bases). CDR3 size: 14 residues. The germline gives CDR1 SEHNR, CDR2 FQNEAQ (reference sequence). V was shortened by 0 bases and J by 7 bases, with 9 bases between the two germline ends. The CDR3 sequence is CASSLAGGGEKLFF. CDR3 nucleotide sequence: TGTGCCAGCAGCTTAGCGGGGGGAGGTGAAAAACTGTTTTTT.

In this sample, this clone turned up once. The chain links TRBV30 to TRBJ2-3; the D gene is possibly TRBD2 (6 bases). CDR3 length: 14 amino acids. The germline V and J ends were trimmed by 1 base and 2 bases, with 10 bases remaining between them. Germline V gene data show CDR1 as GTSNPN and CDR2 as SVGIG (reference sequence). The CDR3 loop reads CAWSGTITTDTQYF. The CDR3 DNA reads TGTGCCTGGAGTGGGACTATTACCACAGATACGCAGTATTTT.

This clone came up once. The chain has TRBV7-9 and TRBJ2-3; 11 bases line up with TRBD2. Losses at the gene ends were 1 base for V and 2 bases for J; bases not matched to a gene: 5. The CDR3 is made up of 17 amino acids. Germline loops: CDR1 SEHNR, CDR2 FQNEAQ (reference sequence). CDR3: CASSLGLAGGLTDTQYF. In DNA, the CDR3 is TGTGCCAGCAGCTTAGGCCTAGCGGGGGGTCTCACAGATACGCAGTATTTT.

The chain carries TRBV7-9 and TRBJ2-2; TRBD2 aligns across 9 bases. Trimming removed 4 bases from V and 5 bases from J; junction bases left unmatched: 5. Germline loops: CDR1 SEHNR, CDR2 FQNEAQ (reference sequence). The CDR3 has 15 amino acids. CDR3 sequence reads: CASSSLAGSTGELFF. The CDR3 bases are TGTGCCAGCAGCTCCCTAGCGGGGTCTACCGGGGAGCTGTTTTTT.

The chain couples TRBV9 to TRBJ2-3; tentatively, D is TRBD1 (5 bases). V was shortened by 0 bases and J by 1 base, with 18 bases between the two germline ends. The germline V gene encodes CDR1 SGDLS and CDR2 YYNGEE. The length of the CDR3 is 18 residues. The CDR3 DNA sequence: TGTGCCAGCAGCGTAGCTTTGGACCTCCTAGGGGGCACAGATACGCAGTATTTT. Residues: CASSVALDLLGGTDTQYF.

The chain couples TRBV29-1 to TRBJ1-2; D gene uncertain. Trimming shortened V by 4 bases and J by 2 bases, and 8 bases separated the two germline ends. Germline V gene sequence: CDR1 SQVTM, CDR2 ANQGSEA. The CDR3 spans 12 residues. The CDR3 spells CSVVVENYGYTF. In nucleotides, the CDR3 is TGCAGCGTTGTGGTTGAGAACTATGGCTACACCTTC.

J is TRBJ2-1 and V is TRBV11-2; TRBD2 matches 7 bases. CDR1 is SGHAT and CDR2 is FQNNGV in the germline V gene. There are 16 residues in the CDR3. V was clipped by 5 bases and J by 3 bases; unmatched bases: 10. This chain's CDR3 is CASSPLGAGSYNEQFF. The CDR3 region has the DNA TGTGCCAGCAGCCCCCTAGGAGCGGGGAGCTACAATGAGCAGTTCTTC.

For the CDR3, the DNA is TGTGCCAGCAGCTTTACGACAAGGAACACTGAAGCTTTCTTT. It codes for CASSFTTRNTEAFF. The J gene is TRBJ1-1, the V gene TRBV9; D remains unclear. This CDR3 region has 14 residues. Looked up from germline, CDR1 is SGDLS and CDR2 is YYNGEE. Trimming took 4 bases from V and 1 from J, leaving 11 bases between them.

V is TRBV19 and J is TRBJ1-1; 7 bases align to TRBD1. The CDR3 runs 14 residues. V lost 7 bases to trimming and J lost 1 base; unmatched junction nucleotides: 6. Germline CDR1 reads LNHDA; CDR2 reads SQIVND (reference sequence). The CDR3 protein is CASTLDRRNTEAFF. In DNA form, the CDR3 reads TGTGCCAGTACCCTGGACAGGAGGAACACTGAAGCTTTCTTT. Variable domain in full (rest from reference TRBV19 and TRBJ1-1): DGGITQSPKYLFRKEGQNVTLSCEQNLNHDAMYWYRQDPGQGLRLIYYSQIVNDFQKGDIAEGYSVSREKKESFPLTVTSAQKNPTAFYLCASTLDRRNTEAFFGQGTRLTVV.

This clone was recorded once. The chain couples TRBV5-1 to TRBJ2-1; D call uncertain. Germline V gives CDR1 SGHRS, CDR2 YFSETQ. The CDR3 sequence is 14 residues long. Trimming left V 0 bases short and J 7 bases short, with 11 bases between. CDR3 DNA: TGCGCCAGCAGCTTGGTGTCGAGGAAGAATGAGCAGTTCTTC. This sequence encodes CASSLVSRKNEQFF.

The chain employs TRBV7-6 and TRBJ2-1; 7 positions agree with TRBD2. Germline-derived CDR1 and CDR2 are SGHVS and FNYEAQ. The J segment lost 3 bases and the V segment lost 4 bases, leaving 6 bases of the junction unmatched. This CDR3 is 15 amino acids long. The CDR3 loop reads CASSSSGSLYNEQFF. The CDR3 DNA reads as TGTGCCAGCAGCTCTAGCGGAAGCCTCTACAATGAGCAGTTCTTC.

The chain couples TRBV2 to TRBJ2-3; 7 nucleotides match TRBD1. The CDR3 consists of 13 residues. In germline, CDR1 is SNHLY, CDR2 FYNNEI. V was pared by 7 bases and J by 3 bases, with 4 bases of the junction left unmatched. CDR3 amino acids: CASIRQGTDTQYF. DNA of the CDR3: TGTGCCAGCATCCGACAGGGTACAGATACGCAGTATTTT.

The chain links TRBV28 to TRBJ1-1; 9 bases are shared with TRBD1. This CDR3 has 15 amino acids. The junction had 8 bases not matched to a gene; V was cut back by 4 bases and J by 5 bases. CDR1 and CDR2 (germline): MDHEN, SYDVKM. CDR3 region: CASSSYRGRLTEAFF. The CDR3, as DNA: TGTGCCAGCAGTTCGTACAGGGGGCGGTTGACTGAAGCTTTCTTT.

The rearrangement joins TRBV5-1 to TRBJ2-7; 11 bases map to TRBD2. Germline loops: CDR1 SGHRS, CDR2 YFSETQ. The CDR3 has 15 amino acids. The V and J ends lost 3 bases and 1 base, in that order; junction bases with no gene match: 3. CDR3 bases: TGCGCCAGCAGCTCCACTAGCGGGGGATCCTACGAGCAGTACTTC. This encodes CASSSTSGGSYEQYF.

The chain carries TRBV11-2 and TRBJ1-1, with 8 bases that match TRBD1. CDR3 size: 15 residues. V shed 1 base and J 5 bases; nucleotides not matched to a gene: 6. Germline assignment: CDR1 SGHAT and CDR2 FQNNGV. CDR3 amino acids: CASSLAAGGRTEAFF. As DNA, the CDR3 is TGTGCCAGCAGCTTAGCCGCAGGGGGCAGGACTGAAGCTTTCTTT.

The chain carries TRBV4-1 and TRBJ2-2; TRBD1 matches at 7 bases. CDR1 and CDR2 (germline): MGHRA, YSYEKL. After removal of 4 bases from V and 3 bases from J, the junction contained 8 bases not matched to a gene. The CDR3 contains 16 residues. The CDR3 region is CASSPGDSRDTGELFF. The CDR3, as DNA: TGCGCCAGCAGCCCTGGGGACAGCCGCGACACCGGGGAGCTGTTTTTT.

The V call is TRBV25-1, the J call TRBJ2-7, with 7 bases identical to TRBD1. The CDR3 runs 14 residues. V dropped 8 bases and J dropped 0; count of bases not matched to a gene: 7. Per germline, CDR1 MGHDK and CDR2 SYGVNS. CDR3 coding DNA: TGTGCCAGCGCCGACAGGGTTGACTCCTACGAGCAGTACTTC. Protein: CASADRVDSYEQYF.

This clone was seen a handful of times. J is TRBJ2-7 and V is TRBV7-9; 12 bases match TRBD1. Germline values: CDR1 SEHNR, CDR2 FQNEAQ (reference sequence). With V trimmed by 3 bases and J by 6 bases, 6 bases remained unmatched. The CDR3 covers 15 residues. The CDR3 DNA reads as TGTGCCAGCAGCTTTGATGGGACAGGGGGCTCCGAGCAGTACTTC. This codes for CASSFDGTGGSEQYF.

The chain links TRBV7-9 to TRBJ1-1; D not resolved. Per the germline V gene, CDR1 is SEHNR and CDR2 is FQNEAQ (reference sequence). The length of the CDR3 is 14 residues. V gave up 5 bases and J gave up 4 bases, with 14 bases separating them. CDR3 DNA sequence: TGTGCCAGCAGCCCTCCCAGCCGGGGCACTGAAGCTTTCTTT. It is translated as CASSPPSRGTEAFF.

The rearrangement joins TRBV9 to TRBJ2-1; D not certain. The CDR3 is 15 amino acids. Trimming left V 0 bases short and J 8 bases short, with 15 bases between. Germline V gene lookup returns CDR1 SGDLS and CDR2 YYNGEE. In DNA, the CDR3 is TGTGCCAGCAGCGTAGGACTCACCACGTCCGATGAGCAGTTCTTC. This encodes CASSVGLTTSDEQFF.

The chain has TRBV28 and TRBJ1-3; the D gene is possibly TRBD1 (5 bases). CDR1 and CDR2 from the germline V gene are MDHEN and SYDVKM. The V and J ends lost 4 bases and 3 bases respectively, with 10 bases between them. The CDR3 runs 14 residues. In DNA form, the CDR3 reads TGTGCCAGCAGTTCGGCAGGGTATGGAAACACCATATATTTT. Translation: CASSSAGYGNTIYF.

The chain is built from TRBV30 and TRBJ2-7; D is possibly TRBD1 (5 bases). The germline gives CDR1 GTSNPN, CDR2 SVGIG (reference sequence). The CDR3 is 13 residues long. The germline V and J ends were trimmed by 1 base and 2 bases, with 9 bases remaining between them. CDR3 sequence: CAWSGDRAYEQYF. As DNA, the CDR3 is TGTGCCTGGAGTGGCGACAGAGCCTACGAGCAGTACTTC.

The gene calls are TRBV4-3 and TRBJ2-1; 9 bases are a match to TRBD1. This CDR3 has 16 residues. CDR1 and CDR2 (germline): LGHNA, YSLEER. V shed 4 bases, J shed 5 bases, and the junction held 9 bases outside the gene matches. The CDR3 reads CASSPKDRGPNNEQFF. In DNA, the CDR3 is TGCGCCAGCAGCCCCAAGGACAGGGGACCCAACAATGAGCAGTTCTTC.

The V and J genes are TRBV9 and TRBJ1-2, with D possibly being TRBD1 (6 bases). Per germline, CDR1 SGDLS and CDR2 YYNGEE. The V and J ends lost 4 bases and 6 bases respectively, with 13 bases between them. CDR3 length: 13 residues. Here the CDR3 reads CASSLTGSHGYTF. The CDR3 region has the DNA TGTGCCAGCAGCCTCACAGGGAGCCATGGCTACACCTTC.

V gene TRBV24-1 combines with J gene TRBJ2-1, with 11 bases identical to TRBD2. CDR3 size: 16 residues. Germline V gene lookup returns CDR1 KGHDR and CDR2 SFDVKD. V trimming: 4 bases; J trimming: 7 bases; junction bases outside the gene matches: 8. The CDR3 reads CATSDPGLAADNEQFF. The CDR3 nucleotides are TGTGCCACCAGTGACCCGGGACTAGCGGCGGATAATGAGCAGTTCTTC.

A single count supports this clone. The V and J genes are TRBV25-1 and TRBJ1-1, with D unresolved. The CDR3 has 13 amino acids. The germline V gene has CDR1 MGHDK and CDR2 SYGVNS. V lost 5 bases and J 2 bases, leaving 9 bases between the germline ends. CDR3 in amino acids: CASSITDNTEAFF. As DNA, the CDR3 is TGTGCCAGCAGTATAACAGATAACACTGAAGCTTTCTTT.